Following are 15 T cell receptor beta chains from one sample sequenced in a study of blood T cell repertoires in COVID-19. The data were produced by immunoSEQ multiplex PCR, yet TCRdb's version contains in-frame clones alone and is incomplete. Seen here are 55,000 to 70,000 clones, roughly 90% observed once, and the top ten hold about 22%. Material for sequencing was peripheral blood. These receptors were collected from a woman aged 45-60 years with active or convalescent COVID-19.

The chain has TRBV9 and TRBJ2-7; 8 nucleotides line up with TRBD2. This CDR3 contains 15 residues. CDR1 SGDLS and CDR2 YYNGEE come from the germline V gene. Losses at the gene ends were 0 bases for V and 5 bases for J; bases not matched to a gene: 7. The chain's CDR3 is CASSVDGRANHEQYF. In DNA form, the CDR3 reads TGTGCCAGCAGCGTAGACGGGAGGGCCAACCACGAGCAGTACTTC.

In this sample, this clone is medium-sized. The chain couples TRBV19 to TRBJ2-7; 11 bases are shared with TRBD2. This CDR3 is 15 amino acids long. CDR1 and CDR2 (germline): LNHDA, SQIVND (reference sequence). Unmatched junction bases numbered 7, after V lost 6 bases and J lost 3 bases. CDR3 sequence (DNA): TGTGCCAGTAGCCATACTAGCGGGAGTCTCTACGAGCAGTACTTC. This encodes CASSHTSGSLYEQYF.

This clone has just one count. The chain joins TRBV4-2 to TRBJ2-3; TRBD2 might be the D (6 bases). V was shortened by 1 base and J by 5 bases, with 16 bases between the two germline ends. Germline V gives CDR1 LGHNA, CDR2 YNFKEQ. There are 16 residues in the CDR3. Here the CDR3 DNA reads TGTGCCAGCAGCCAAGGCGGACCGGGAGCGGGAGATACGCAGTATTTT. This sequence encodes CASSQGGPGAGDTQYF.

The chain uses TRBV5-4 and TRBJ2-1, with 7 bases aligning to TRBD1. Germline V lookup: CDR1 SGHNT, CDR2 YYREEE (reference sequence). J was trimmed by 7 bases and V by 1 base; bases with no gene match: 2. CDR3 length: 13 residues. The CDR3 bases are TGTGCCAGCAGCTTGTCCAGGGGGAATGAGCAGTTCTTC. Protein product: CASSLSRGNEQFF. The whole variable domain, remainder taken from reference TRBV5-4 and TRBJ2-1, is ETGVTQSPTHLIKTRGQQVTLRCSSQSGHNTVSWYQQALGQGPQFIFQYYREEENGRGNFPPRFSGLQFPNYSSELNVNALELDDSALYLCASSLSRGNEQFFGPGTRLTVL.

The gene calls are TRBV13 and TRBJ2-7, with 10 nucleotides matching TRBD2. Germline-derived CDR1 and CDR2 are PRHDT and FYEKMQ (reference sequence). This CDR3 comprises 16 residues. V gave up 5 bases and J gave up 7 bases; unmatched junction bases: 14. The CDR3 nucleotides are TGTGCCAGCAGCGGTACTAGCGGGAAAGGACTGCGAGAGCAGTACTTC. It specifies CASSGTSGKGLREQYF.

V is TRBV14 and J is TRBJ2-7; TRBD2 agrees at 9 bases. The CDR3 loop spans 14 amino acids. Germline CDR1 and CDR2: SGHDN and FVKESK. V lost 5 bases and J lost 7; bases outside the gene matches: 9. The CDR3 DNA sequence: TGTGCCAGCAGCGTGGCGGGAGGGCCAGGGGAGCAGTACTTC. Encoded protein: CASSVAGGPGEQYF.

The chain employs TRBV29-1 and TRBJ1-1; tentative D call: TRBD1 (5 bases). The germline CDR1 and CDR2 sequences are SQVTM and ANQGSEA. The germline V and J ends were trimmed by 4 bases and 0 bases, with 6 bases remaining between them. This CDR3 has 12 amino acids. CDR3 protein: CSVGGLNTEAFF. The CDR3 bases are TGCAGCGTTGGGGGCTTGAACACTGAAGCTTTCTTT.

The genes are TRBV12-3 or TRBV12-4 and TRBJ1-2; D possibly corresponds to TRBD1 (5 bases). CDR3 length: 10 amino acids. Deletions cut 8 bases from V and 6 bases from J, with 7 bases between. The CDR3 nucleotides are TGTGCCAGCGGGGCTCATGGCTACACCTTC. It encodes CASGAHGYTF.

The chain has TRBV5-1 and TRBJ2-1, with D perhaps TRBD1 (6 bases). Germline V gene lookup returns CDR1 SGHRS and CDR2 YFSETQ. The V and J ends lost 6 bases and 4 bases respectively, with 26 bases between them. The CDR3 loop spans 18 amino acids. The CDR3 is CASKGSGRMTGGYNEQFF. CDR3 DNA sequence: TGCGCCAGCAAAGGGTCCGGAAGAATGACAGGCGGGTACAATGAGCAGTTCTTC.

The V and J genes are TRBV9 and TRBJ1-1, with D unclear. The CDR3 length is 15 residues. Germline CDR1 reads SGDLS; CDR2 reads YYNGEE. V lost 0 bases to trimming and J lost 3 bases, with 12 bases between them. The CDR3 DNA reads as TGTGCCAGCAGCGTAGTCAGCGGGAGGGACACTGAAGCTTTCTTT. Translated: CASSVVSGRDTEAFF. The full variable domain, completed using reference TRBV9 and TRBJ1-1, is DSGVTQTPKHLITATGQRVTLRCSPRSGDLSVYWYQQSLDQGLQFLIQYYNGEERAKGNILERFSAQQFPDLHSELNLSSLELGDSALYFCASSVVSGRDTEAFFGQGTRLTVV.

This clone was seen a single time. The rearrangement joins TRBV2 to TRBJ2-2; D possibly corresponds to TRBD2 (6 bases). V lost 8 bases to trimming and J lost 3 bases, with 13 bases between them. The CDR3 is 14 amino acids. From germline, CDR1 is SNHLY and CDR2 FYNNEI. The CDR3 protein is CASGSGTHTGELFF. CDR3 DNA sequence: TGTGCCAGCGGATCCGGGACTCACACCGGGGAGCTGTTTTTT. The full variable domain, its missing parts supplied by reference TRBV2 and TRBJ2-2, is EPEVTQTPSHQVTQMGQEVILRCVPISNHLYFYWYRQILGQKVEFLVSFYNNEISEKSEIFDDQFSVERPDGSNFTLKIRSTKLEDSAMYFCASGSGTHTGELFFGEGSRLTVL.

This chain joins TRBV6-2 or TRBV6-3 and TRBJ2-7; 8 bases match TRBD1. Trimming took 5 bases from V and 3 from J; bases not matched to a gene: 6. This CDR3 has 14 residues. Per the germline V gene, CDR1 is MNHEY and CDR2 is SVGEGT. The CDR3 sequence: CASSNNDRGYEQYF. DNA of the CDR3: TGTGCCAGCAGTAACAACGACAGGGGCTACGAGCAGTACTTC.

The CDR3 DNA reads TGTGCCAGCTCACCACTAGGACAGGGAAGCATCTACGAGCAGTACTTC. The encoded protein is CASSPLGQGSIYEQYF. This rearrangement joins TRBV18 to TRBJ2-7, with 8 bases aligning to TRBD1. Germline trimming cut 1 base from V and 3 bases from J; bases unmatched to any gene: 8. The CDR3 is made up of 16 amino acids. The V gene's germline CDR1 is KGHSH and CDR2 LQKENI.

The chain uses TRBV29-1 and TRBJ1-1, with TRBD1 identical over 9 bases. CDR3 length: 13 residues. Germline trimming cut 7 bases from V and 3 bases from J; bases unmatched to any gene: 6. Germline V CDR1 and CDR2: SQVTM, ANQGSEA. CDR3 region: CSGGTGTDTEAFF. CDR3 coding DNA: TGCAGCGGGGGGACAGGGACGGACACTGAAGCTTTCTTT.

The V call is TRBV2, the J call TRBJ2-7; TRBD2 is a possible D gene (5 bases). This CDR3 is built from 12 residues. Trimming removed 5 bases at V and 3 bases at J, with 8 bases between. From germline, CDR1 is SNHLY and CDR2 FYNNEI. The CDR3 sequence is CASSREGYEQYF. CDR3 coding DNA: TGTGCCAGCAGTAGAGAGGGCTACGAGCAGTACTTC.